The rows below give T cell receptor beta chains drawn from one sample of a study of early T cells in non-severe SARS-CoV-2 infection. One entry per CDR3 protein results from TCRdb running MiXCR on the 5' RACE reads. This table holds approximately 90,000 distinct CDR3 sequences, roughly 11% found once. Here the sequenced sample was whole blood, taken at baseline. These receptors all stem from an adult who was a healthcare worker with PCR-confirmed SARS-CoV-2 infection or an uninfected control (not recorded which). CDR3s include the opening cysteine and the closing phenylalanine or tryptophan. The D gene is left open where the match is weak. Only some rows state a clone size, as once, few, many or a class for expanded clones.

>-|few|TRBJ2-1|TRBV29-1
TGCAGCGTCGTAGGGGACACGCTTTTGGGTGAGCAGTTCTTC
CSVVGDTLLGEQFF
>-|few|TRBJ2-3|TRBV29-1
TGCAGCGTTCGACGGCCGAGCACAGATACGCAGTATTTT
CSVRRPSTDTQYF
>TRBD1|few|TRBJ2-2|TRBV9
TGTGCCAGCAGCGCGGGACAGGGGGCCAACACCGGGGAGCTGTTTTTT
CASSAGQGANTGELFF
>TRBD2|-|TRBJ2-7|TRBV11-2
TGTGCCAGCAGCGCCGGGACTAGATTTTACGAGCAGTACTTC
CASSAGTRFYEQYF
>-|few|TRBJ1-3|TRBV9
TGTGCCAGCAGCGACACAGGGACTTTCTCTGGAAACACCATATATTTT
CASSDTGTFSGNTIYF
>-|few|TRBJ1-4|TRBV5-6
TGTGCCAGCAGCTTGGGATACGCCCCAACTAATGAAAAACTGTTTTTT
CASSLGYAPTNEKLFF
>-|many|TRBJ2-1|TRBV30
TGTGCCTGGAAGGAGAGCTCCTACAATGAGCAGTTCTTC
CAWKESSYNEQFF
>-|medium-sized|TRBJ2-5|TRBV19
TGTGCCAGTAGTTCCCGGGATATCTCTATCTTGGACCAAGAGACCCAGTACTTC
CASSSRDISILDQETQYF
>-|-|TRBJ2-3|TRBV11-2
TGTGCCAGCAGCGTCCGGGAAAGAAGTAGCGCGCAGTATTTT
CASSVRERSSAQYF
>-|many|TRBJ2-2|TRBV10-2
TGCGCCAGCAGTGAGAGCACCGGGGAGCTGTTTTTT
CASSESTGELFF
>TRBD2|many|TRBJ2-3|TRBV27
TGTGCCAGCAGTATGACTAGCGGGGGACCAGGCACAGATACGCAGTATTTT
CASSMTSGGPGTDTQYF